A selection of T cell receptor beta chains follows, all from one sample in a study of Ad26.COV2.S vaccination and SARS-CoV-2 variants. Assay: immunoSEQ multiplex PCR; the TCRdb copy retains only in-frame clones and omits some. This repertoire shows some 320,000 clones, around 84% found once; its top ten account for 1.5% to 2.5%. Source: peripheral blood, taken in a trial of Ad26.COV2.S vaccine versus placebo. These receptor sequences come from a person aged 18 to 59 who received the Ad26.COV2.S COVID-19 vaccine or a placebo. CDR3s include the opening cysteine and the closing phenylalanine or tryptophan.

CASSPHQRPKETQYF	TRBV7-8	15	TRBJ2-5
CASSRPGQGTSSYNEQFF	TRBV7-2	18	TRBJ2-1
CSASGRGQGIADTQYF	TRBV20-1	16	TRBJ2-3
CASSSGTGNLANYGYTF	TRBV5-1	17	TRBJ1-2
CASSQEGGSYEQYF	TRBV4-1	14	TRBJ2-7
CASSIGVSYGYTF	TRBV19	13	TRBJ1-2
CSVDLTGARDSPLHF	TRBV29-1	15	TRBJ1-6
CASLRQGSINTEAFF	TRBV28	15	TRBJ1-1
CASSSRSDRNTGELFF	TRBV2	16	TRBJ2-2
CASRKGTVEAFF	TRBV12-3/TRBV12-4	12	TRBJ1-1
CASSSGGASGFETQYF	TRBV5-4	16	TRBJ2-5
CASSEGSYGTLETQYF	TRBV2	16	TRBJ2-5
CASSQEMNSYGYTF	TRBV14	14	TRBJ1-2
CASSLQPRGQGSVTEAFF	TRBV11-2	18	TRBJ1-1
CASSLAQQNTEAFF	TRBV5-1	14	TRBJ1-1
CASSSTVSSYEQYF	TRBV7-2	14	TRBJ2-7
CASSLGLDPRVETQYF	TRBV11-3	16	TRBJ2-5
CASSLESGSRTQYF	TRBV5-1	14	TRBJ2-5
CSASGVGGYTF	TRBV20-1	11	TRBJ1-2
CASSDETGFGNTIYF	TRBV6-5	15	TRBJ1-3
CAWSAGGNTEAFF	TRBV30	13	TRBJ1-1
CAWQGARNGELFF	TRBV30	13	TRBJ1-4
CASSQLQGKNTEAFF	TRBV6-5	15	TRBJ1-1
CASRTPGNLNYGYTF	TRBV2	15	TRBJ1-2
CASSEGLSDTQYF	TRBV9	13	TRBJ2-3
CASSEALAGGYNEQFF	TRBV6-1	16	TRBJ2-1
CASSSRDSNNQPQHF	TRBV19	15	TRBJ1-5
CASSLIGRRNTEAFF	TRBV5-4	15	TRBJ1-1
CASSFTPGVPGYQNYGYTF	TRBV7-9	19	TRBJ1-2
CSVDIASNQPQHF	TRBV29-1	13	TRBJ1-5
CASSLSGQGDQPQHF	TRBV5-1	15	TRBJ1-5
CASSLVQGGFYGYTF	TRBV7-2	15	TRBJ1-2
CASSVDLKGTEAFF	TRBV4-3	14	TRBJ1-1
CASSSTTGGEQFF	TRBV11-3	13	TRBJ2-1
CASSVDQGHTEAFF	TRBV9	14	TRBJ1-1
CASSDSSRTDTQYF	TRBV6-4	14	TRBJ2-3
CVTQGTKSPLHF	TRBV6-5	12	TRBJ1-6
CASSRSREETQYF	TRBV11-1	13	TRBJ2-5
CASSQQRGGPETQYF	TRBV3-1/TRBV3-2	15	TRBJ2-5
CASSPQQGRSGANVLTF	TRBV18	17	TRBJ2-6
CASNPTGDSEAFF	TRBV27	13	TRBJ1-1
CASSYWGLAGAYNEQFF	TRBV6-2/TRBV6-3	17	TRBJ2-1
CASTNYPAGGRADTQYF	TRBV19	17	TRBJ2-3
CAISENPGQGALAFF	TRBV10-3	15	TRBJ1-1
CASSQLGGEIEAFF	TRBV6-5	14	TRBJ1-1
CAWDRGLNTEAFF	TRBV30	13	TRBJ1-1
CASSYSTGGETQYF	TRBV6-5	14	TRBJ2-5
CASSSDLYNEQFF	TRBV7-7	13	TRBJ2-1
CAWRRSGAGNTIYF	TRBV30	14	TRBJ1-3
CASSLEPTGVYEQYF	TRBV5-1	15	TRBJ2-7
CASSPGGLATNEKLFF	TRBV28	16	TRBJ1-4
CASSQGRAPDTQYF	TRBV3-1/TRBV3-2	14	TRBJ2-3
CAWSAGRPGEPQHF	TRBV30	14	TRBJ1-5